This TCR beta chain is from a study of cytomegalovirus exposure and HLA in healthy donors. The J segment lost 6 bases and the V segment lost 8 bases, leaving 6 bases of the junction unmatched. This CDR3 comprises 13 residues. CDR1 is LNHDA and CDR2 is SQIVND in the germline V gene (reference sequence). Primers for the PCR totalled 60 Vbeta and 13 Jbeta. Assay used: immunoSEQ multiplex PCR; TCRdb lists only in-frame clones, some missing. The sample has roughly 99,000 clones, roughly 70% seen once. The sequence derives from a woman in her thirties or forties in good health and CMV-seropositive. The chain employs TRBV19 and TRBJ1-5, with 8 bases that match TRBD1. Sequencing input: PBMCs. Here the CDR3 reads CASGQGAGQPQHF. The CDR3 DNA reads as TGTGCCAGTGGTCAGGGGGCGGGTCAGCCCCAGCATTTT.